Following are 9 T cell receptor beta chains from one sample sequenced in a study of PD-L1 blockade in urothelial cancer. The table came from immunoSEQ multiplex PCR; TCRdb's copy has only in-frame clones and leaves some out. The sample holds about 82,000 clones; roughly 90% are singletons and the top ten take roughly 5.7%. Specimen: PBMCs, collected around atezolizumab (anti-PD-L1) treatment. These receptors originate from a woman between 65 and 79 years old with urothelial cancer.

The genes are TRBV6-5 and TRBJ2-7; a weak D match, TRBD1 (5 bases). Germline V CDR1 and CDR2: MNHEY, SVGAGI. The CDR3 loop spans 15 amino acids. V shed 0 bases and J shed 2 bases, with 11 bases lying between them. The CDR3 bases are TGTGCCAGCAGTTACTCAGGGGTATGGGCCTACGAGCAGTACTTC. It translates to CASSYSGVWAYEQYF.

The chain joins TRBV19 to TRBJ2-5; 7 bases are a match to TRBD2. This CDR3 spans 18 amino acids. V was pared by 6 bases and J by 3 bases, with 19 bases of the junction left unmatched. CDR1 is LNHDA and CDR2 is SQIVND in the germline V gene (reference sequence). The CDR3 region is CASSPRTGPGTTKETQYF. As DNA, the CDR3 is TGTGCCAGTAGCCCCCGGACTGGGCCCGGGACTACTAAAGAGACCCAGTACTTC.

This chain links TRBV27 with TRBJ1-1, with TRBD1 matching 7 bases. Germline CDR1 and CDR2: MNHEY and SMNVEV (reference sequence). The CDR3 runs to 14 residues. Trimming at V came to 5 bases and at J to 1 base, leaving 4 bases not matched to a gene. CDR3 loop: CASSRTGSNTEAFF. In DNA, the CDR3 is TGTGCCAGCAGTAGGACAGGCTCGAACACTGAAGCTTTCTTT.

V gene TRBV5-1 combines with J gene TRBJ2-1; TRBD2 aligns across 10 bases. Germline V gene lookup returns CDR1 SGHRS and CDR2 YFSETQ. The CDR3 has 13 amino acids. The ends lost 0 bases at V and 10 bases at J; junction bases unmatched: 1. CDR3 loop: CASSLVLAGEQFF. The CDR3 DNA reads as TGCGCCAGCAGCTTGGTACTAGCGGGAGAGCAGTTCTTC.

This rearrangement joins TRBV6-6 to TRBJ1-5; maybe TRBD1 (6 bases). Trimming pared 6 bases from V and 4 bases from J, leaving 16 bases between. Germline CDR1 and CDR2: MNHNY and SVGAGI (reference sequence). The CDR3 has 15 residues. The CDR3 region is CASRPPGVQNQPQHF. The CDR3 nucleotides are TGTGCCAGCAGACCCCCAGGGGTTCAGAATCAGCCCCAGCATTTT.

Only a few counts were recorded for this clone. Because it lacks the conserved phenylalanine or tryptophan at the end, this CDR3 is likely a read error. Because the CDR3's place on the DNA is in doubt, the DNA is left out and the CDR3 is given as listed by TCRdb. The V and J genes are TRBV11-3 and TRBJ1-2. The CDR3 has 8 amino acids, counting both end residues. Germline V gives CDR1 SGHNT, CDR2 YENEEA. CDR3 sequence reads: CASRRWFV.

The chain joins TRBV5-1 to TRBJ1-4, with 8 positions matching TRBD1. Germline V lookup: CDR1 SGHRS, CDR2 YFSETQ. This CDR3 is built from 16 residues. Trimming at V came to 3 bases and at J to 7 bases, leaving 11 bases not matched to a gene. This chain's CDR3 is CASSSSPTGQAEKLFF. The CDR3 region has the DNA TGCGCCAGCAGCTCCTCGCCGACGGGACAGGCTGAAAAACTGTTTTTT.

The rearrangement uses TRBV7-9 and TRBJ1-1; TRBD1 matches at 8 bases. V gave up 1 base and J gave up 12 bases; unmatched junction bases: 4. The CDR3 runs 12 residues. In germline, CDR1 is SEHNR, CDR2 FQNEAQ (reference sequence). CDR3 protein: CASSLGTGWTFF. The CDR3 bases are TGTGCCAGCAGCTTAGGGACAGGGTGGACTTTCTTT.

Ten or more counts support this clone. The chain joins TRBV18 to TRBJ2-7, with 11 bases fitting TRBD1. Germline values: CDR1 KGHSH, CDR2 LQKENI. The CDR3 runs 16 residues. With 1 base clipped from V and 6 bases from J, the junction kept 8 bases outside the gene matches. This CDR3 is CASSPRPGQGVAEQYF. CDR3 in DNA: TGTGCCAGCTCACCACGACCGGGACAGGGGGTAGCCGAGCAGTACTTC.